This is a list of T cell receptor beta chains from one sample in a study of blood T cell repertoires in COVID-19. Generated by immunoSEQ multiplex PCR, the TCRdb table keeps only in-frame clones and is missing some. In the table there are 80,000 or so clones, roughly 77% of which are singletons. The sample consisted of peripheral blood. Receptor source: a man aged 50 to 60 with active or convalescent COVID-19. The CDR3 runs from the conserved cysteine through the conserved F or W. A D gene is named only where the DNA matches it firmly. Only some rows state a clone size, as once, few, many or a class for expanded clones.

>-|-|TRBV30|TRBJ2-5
CAWSVLVGETQYF
TGTGCCTGGAGTGTACTGGTCGGGGAGACCCAGTACTTC
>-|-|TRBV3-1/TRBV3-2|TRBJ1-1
CASSHTNTEAFF
TGTGCCAGCAGCCATACTAACACTGAAGCTTTCTTT
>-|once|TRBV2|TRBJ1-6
CASSPRGAPSSYNSPLHF
TGTGCCAGCAGTCCCCGCGGAGCCCCGAGCTCCTATAATTCACCCCTCCACTTT
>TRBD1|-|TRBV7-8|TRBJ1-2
CASSLVGATGGGGHYGYTF
TGTGCCAGCAGCTTAGTTGGCGCGACAGGGGGCGGCGGGCACTATGGCTACACCTTC
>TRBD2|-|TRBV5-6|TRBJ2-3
CASSPRTSGYTDTQYF
TGTGCCAGCAGCCCAAGGACTAGCGGTTACACAGATACGCAGTATTTT
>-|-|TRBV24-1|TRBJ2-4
CATSDSPGSLAKNIQYF
TGTGCCACCAGTGATTCTCCGGGGAGCTTAGCCAAAAACATTCAGTACTTC
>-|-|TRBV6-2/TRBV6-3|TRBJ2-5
CASSYSTTAAYQETQYF
TGTGCCAGCAGTTACTCCACGACAGCAGCATACCAAGAGACCCAGTACTTC
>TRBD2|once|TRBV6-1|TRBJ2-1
CASSEETGGSNEQFF
TGTGCCAGCAGTGAAGAGACGGGGGGAAGCAATGAGCAGTTCTTC
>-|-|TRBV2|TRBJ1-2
CASSSDRERGYTF
TGTGCCAGCAGTTCCGACCGTGAGAGGGGCTACACCTTC
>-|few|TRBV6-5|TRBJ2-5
CASYEGGGLTQYF
TGTGCCAGTTACGAGGGGGGGGGCCTGACCCAGTACTTC
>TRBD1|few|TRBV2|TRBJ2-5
CASSDSGQGKETQYF
TGTGCCAGCAGTGATTCCGGACAGGGGAAAGAGACCCAGTACTTC